This TCR beta chain emerged from a study of response to subunit inactivated influenza vaccine. Overall study results and limits: With each seasonal influenza vaccination, the authors suggested, few new T cells are recruited.

MiXCR, run by TCRdb on the RT-PCR reads, gives a single entry per CDR3 protein. Counted here are about 500,000 distinct CDR3 sequences, 10% to 15% occurring once; the ten biggest clones make up 10% to 15%. This clonotype has a handful of counts. What it binds is unknown. The sequencing here drew on PBMCs from blood, taken 40 to 50 days after vaccination. The receptor was derived from a man between 50 and 59 years old who received an inactivated influenza vaccine.

The CDR3 reads CASSSGQGSGYTF. The CDR3 nucleotides read TGTGCCAGCAGTTCAGGACAGGGTTCGGGCTACACCTTC. The chain combines TRBV12-3 or TRBV12-4 with TRBJ1-2; TRBD1 matches 8 bases. The CDR3 is 13 residues long. J was trimmed by 8 bases and V by 4 bases; bases with no gene match: 6.